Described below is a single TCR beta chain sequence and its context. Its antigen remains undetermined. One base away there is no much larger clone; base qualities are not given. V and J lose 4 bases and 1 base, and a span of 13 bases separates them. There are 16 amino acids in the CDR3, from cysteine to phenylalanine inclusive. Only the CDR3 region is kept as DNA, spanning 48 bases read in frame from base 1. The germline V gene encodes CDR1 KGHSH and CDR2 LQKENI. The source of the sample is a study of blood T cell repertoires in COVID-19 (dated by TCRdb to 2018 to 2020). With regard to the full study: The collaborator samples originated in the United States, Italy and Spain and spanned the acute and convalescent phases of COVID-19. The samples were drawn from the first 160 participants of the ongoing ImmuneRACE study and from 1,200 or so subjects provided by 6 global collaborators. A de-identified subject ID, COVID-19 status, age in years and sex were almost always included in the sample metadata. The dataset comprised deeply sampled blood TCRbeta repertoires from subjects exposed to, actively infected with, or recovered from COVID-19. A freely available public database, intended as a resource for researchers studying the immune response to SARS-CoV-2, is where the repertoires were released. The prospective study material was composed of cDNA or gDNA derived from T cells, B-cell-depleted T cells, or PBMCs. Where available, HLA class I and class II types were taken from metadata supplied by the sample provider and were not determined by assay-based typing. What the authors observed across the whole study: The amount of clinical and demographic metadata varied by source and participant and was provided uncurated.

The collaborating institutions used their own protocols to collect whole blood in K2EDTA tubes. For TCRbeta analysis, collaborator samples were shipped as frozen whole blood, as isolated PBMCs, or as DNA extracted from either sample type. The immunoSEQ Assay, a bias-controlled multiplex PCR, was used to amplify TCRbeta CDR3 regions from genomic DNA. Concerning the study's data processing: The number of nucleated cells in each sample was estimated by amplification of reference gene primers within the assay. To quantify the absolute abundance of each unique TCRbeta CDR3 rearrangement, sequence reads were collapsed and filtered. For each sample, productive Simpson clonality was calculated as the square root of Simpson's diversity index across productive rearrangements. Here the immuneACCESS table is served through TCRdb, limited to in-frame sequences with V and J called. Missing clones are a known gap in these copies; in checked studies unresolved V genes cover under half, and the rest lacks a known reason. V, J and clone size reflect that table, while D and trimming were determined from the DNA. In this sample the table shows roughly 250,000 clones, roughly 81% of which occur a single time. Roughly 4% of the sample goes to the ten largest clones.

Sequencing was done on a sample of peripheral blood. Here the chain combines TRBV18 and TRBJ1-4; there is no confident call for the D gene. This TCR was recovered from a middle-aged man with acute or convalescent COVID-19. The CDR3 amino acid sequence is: CASSQSVGRTNEKLFF. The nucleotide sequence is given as TGTGCCAGCTCACAGAGTGTAGGGAGAACTAATGAAAAACTGTTTTTT.